The clone carrying this TCR beta chain has only a few counts. A sample-barcoded 5' primer and a J-beta primer mix were used in a second PCR of roughly 6 to 11 cycles. MiXCR was run by TCRdb on the 5' RACE reads, yielding one entry per CDR3 protein. This sample has about 500,000 distinct CDR3 sequences; about 25% occur once, and the top ten carry under 9%. In germline, CDR1 is LGHNA, CDR2 YSLEER. The CDR3 consists of 16 residues. V shed 0 bases, J shed 6 bases, and the junction held 4 bases outside the gene matches. The sample is drawn from a study of blood T cells in healthy people across ages. The same specimen was also included in a second study, on T cells of mothers and their children.

Input material: blood. This sequence originates from a boy under 18 in good health. The V and J genes are TRBV4-3 and TRBJ2-2, with TRBD2 identical over 10 bases. The DNA of the CDR3 is TGCGCCAGCAGCCAAGAAAGCGGGAGGGCCGCCGGGGAGCTGTTTTTT. Translation gives CASSQESGRAAGELFF.